The 29 T cell receptor beta chains listed next were all sequenced from one sample in a study of a mutant IDH1 vaccine in newly diagnosed glioma. Time point meaning: week 47, end of study. One vaccine dose held 300 ug of mutant IDH1 20-mer peptide and came with topical imiquimod. Their specific antigens are unknown. Produced via immunoSEQ multiplex PCR; TCRdb's table is partial and in-frame only. The table includes around 50,000 clones, about 81% detected once. The specimen was PBMCs, collected from a glioma patient whose treatment included an IDH1 peptide vaccine. These receptor sequences come from a woman in her twenties or thirties with glioma. Some clones in this sample may be carry-over from other donors' samples.

This chain joins TRBV7-9 and TRBJ2-7, with D possibly matching TRBD1 (5 bases). The CDR3 loop spans 12 amino acids. V was clipped by 6 bases and J by 7 bases, with 13 bases between them. Germline CDR1 reads SEHNR; CDR2 reads FQNEAQ (reference sequence). CDR3 residues: CASRIGRGEQYF. Written as DNA, the CDR3 is TGTGCCAGCAGAATAGGTAGGGGTGAGCAGTACTTC.

The chain couples TRBV2 to TRBJ2-7, with D unresolved. Germline V gives CDR1 SNHLY, CDR2 FYNNEI. Deletions cut 5 bases from V and 3 bases from J, with 5 bases between. The CDR3 contains 11 residues. The CDR3 region is CASSSRYEQYF. The CDR3 DNA follows: TGTGCCAGCAGTTCCCGCTACGAGCAGTACTTC.

The chain recombines TRBV27 with TRBJ1-2; D is perhaps TRBD1 (5 bases). CDR3 length equals 12 residues. CDR1 MNHEY and CDR2 SMNVEV come from the germline V gene (reference sequence). Trimming cost V 2 bases and J 8 bases, with 9 bases left between them. In nucleotides, the CDR3 is TGTGCCAGCAGTTTAGAGGGGAGGGGCTACACCTTC. It specifies CASSLEGRGYTF.

Note on this clone: An end of the junction does not agree with germline; a read error may underlie this. CDR3 nucleotide sequence: TGTGCCAGCAGTTACTCGAGGGCTAGCGGGGAAGACTTC. Its translation: CASSYSRASGEDF. The V and J genes are TRBV6-5 and TRBJ2-7; 9 bases line up with TRBD2. CDR3 length: 13 amino acids. Germline V lookup: CDR1 MNHEY, CDR2 SVGAGI.

This rearrangement joins TRBV6-4 to TRBJ1-4; D is undetermined. V was cut by 7 bases and J by 8 bases, with 17 bases left in between. Germline CDR1 MRHNA, CDR2 SNTAGT. The CDR3 extends over 14 amino acids. This CDR3 is CASNLGTRTEKLFF. The CDR3 DNA is TGTGCCAGCAACTTGGGCACCCGGACGGAAAAACTGTTTTTT.

The rearrangement links TRBV18 to TRBJ1-1; 8 positions match TRBD1. This CDR3 region has 15 residues. Unmatched junction bases numbered 8, after V lost 3 bases and J lost 5 bases. Germline CDR1 is KGHSH and CDR2 is LQKENI. The CDR3 sequence: CASSPEDRVRTEAFF. CDR3 coding DNA: TGTGCCAGCTCACCGGAGGACAGGGTTCGAACTGAAGCTTTCTTT.

The V and J genes are TRBV5-1 and TRBJ2-7, with D perhaps TRBD1 (5 bases). Trimming shortened V by 0 bases and J by 1 base, and 17 bases separated the two germline ends. CDR1 is SGHRS and CDR2 is YFSETQ in the germline V gene. This CDR3 is built from 17 residues. CDR3 coding DNA: TGCGCCAGCAGCTTGGCATATGGGTCAGGGATATCCTACGAGCAGTACTTC. Protein: CASSLAYGSGISYEQYF.

The rearrangement links TRBV30 to TRBJ2-7; 14 positions agree with TRBD2. Per germline, CDR1 GTSNPN and CDR2 SVGIG (reference sequence). V shed 2 bases, J shed 3 bases, and the junction held 9 bases outside the gene matches. The CDR3 extends over 17 amino acids. CDR3 residues: CAWSYRTSGRTHYEQYF. The CDR3 region has the DNA TGTGCCTGGAGTTATAGGACTAGCGGGAGGACGCACTACGAGCAGTACTTC. Filled out from reference TRBV30 and TRBJ2-7, the complete variable domain reads SQTIHQWPATLVQPVGSPLSLECTVEGTSNPNLYWYRQAAGRGLQLLFYSVGIGQISSEVPQNLSASRPQDRQFILSSKKLLLSDSGFYLCAWSYRTSGRTHYEQYFGPGTRLTVT.

The chain joins TRBV2 to TRBJ2-3, with TRBD2 identical over 9 bases. With 4 bases clipped from V and 2 bases from J, the junction kept 7 bases outside the gene matches. Germline V gene lookup returns CDR1 SNHLY and CDR2 FYNNEI. The CDR3 loop spans 16 amino acids. CDR3 amino acids: CASSGASGKYTDTQYF. CDR3 in DNA: TGTGCCAGCAGTGGGGCTAGCGGGAAGTACACAGATACGCAGTATTTT. The full variable domain, in which reference TRBV2 and TRBJ2-3 provide the parts outside the CDR3, is EPEVTQTPSHQVTQMGQEVILRCVPISNHLYFYWYRQILGQKVEFLVSFYNNEISEKSEIFDDQFSVERPDGSNFTLKIRSTKLEDSAMYFCASSGASGKYTDTQYFGPGTRLTVL.

This clone was seen a handful of times. The CDR3 protein is CASSSSRVGDTEAFF. DNA of the CDR3: TGTGCCAGCAGTTCCTCTAGGGTGGGTGACACTGAAGCTTTCTTT. The chain employs TRBV27 and TRBJ1-1; D call uncertain. The CDR3 extends over 15 amino acids. In germline, CDR1 is MNHEY, CDR2 SMNVEV (reference sequence). V lost 4 bases to trimming and J lost 3 bases, with 15 bases between them.

With respect to this clone: Because the CDR3's place on the DNA is in doubt, the DNA is left out and the CDR3 is given as listed by TCRdb. The rearrangement links TRBV10-1 to TRBJ2-5. From germline, CDR1 is WNHNN and CDR2 SYGVQD (reference sequence). The CDR3 numbers 14 amino acids, ends counted. CDR3 in amino acids: CASSGFLWTETQYF.

The CDR3 DNA reads TGTGCCAGCAGCTTGGGACAGGGGCTGTACGAGCAGTACTTC. It translates to CASSLGQGLYEQYF. The V gene is TRBV5-6, the J gene TRBJ2-7, with 8 bases matching TRBD1. This CDR3 has 14 amino acids. Germline CDR1 reads SGHDT; CDR2 reads YYEEEE. With 0 bases clipped from V and 4 bases from J, the junction kept 3 bases outside the gene matches. The variable domain in full, completed from reference TRBV5-6 and TRBJ2-7, reads DAGVTQSPTHLIKTRGQQVTLRCSPKSGHDTVSWYQQALGQGPQFIFQYYEEEERQRGNFPDRFSGHQFPNYSSELNVNALLLGDSALYLCASSLGQGLYEQYFGPGTRLTVT.

The genes are TRBV6-5 and TRBJ2-7; TRBD2 matches 13 bases. J gave up 2 bases and V 5 bases, and 3 bases lay outside the gene matches. The CDR3 contains 15 residues. The germline V gene encodes CDR1 MNHEY and CDR2 SVGAGI. CDR3 sequence: CASSHGLAGAYEQYF. The CDR3 nucleotides are TGTGCCAGCAGTCATGGACTAGCGGGAGCCTACGAGCAGTACTTC.

This chain joins TRBV6-5 and TRBJ1-1; no definite D call. The germline CDR1 and CDR2 sequences are MNHEY and SVGAGI. The CDR3 totals 13 residues. Deletions cut 6 bases from V and 1 base from J, with 9 bases between. The CDR3 nucleotides read TGTGCCAGCAGCCAACAGTCGAACACTGAAGCTTTCTTT. As protein: CASSQQSNTEAFF.

This clone was seen only a few times. This chain connects TRBV5-1 to TRBJ1-1, with 8 bases that match TRBD1. CDR1 is SGHRS, CDR2 YFSETQ, per germline. The CDR3 covers 15 residues. The V segment lost 4 bases and the J segment 11 bases; nucleotides outside the gene matches: 16. CDR3 DNA sequence: TGCGCCAGCAGCCTTACCCCAGGGGGCGCCGTACTGGCTTTCTTT. This codes for CASSLTPGGAVLAFF.

This clone was found a few times. The chain couples TRBV6-4 to TRBJ1-1; 8 nucleotides align to TRBD1. Germline V CDR1 and CDR2: MRHNA, SNTAGT. J gave up 1 base and V 4 bases, and 2 bases lay outside the gene matches. The CDR3 spans 14 residues. The CDR3 region has the DNA TGTGCCAGCAGTGCGACAGGGGAGAACACTGAAGCTTTCTTT. Protein: CASSATGENTEAFF.

The chain employs TRBV10-1 and TRBJ2-7; possibly TRBD2 for D (6 bases). The length of the CDR3 is 14 residues. CDR1 and CDR2 from the germline V gene are WNHNN and SYGVQD (reference sequence). Deletions cut 4 bases from V and 3 bases from J, with 13 bases between. The CDR3: CASSGLVLGYEQYF. In nucleotides, the CDR3 is TGCGCCAGCAGTGGACTAGTTTTAGGCTACGAGCAGTACTTC.

The V and J genes are TRBV6-1 and TRBJ1-4, with 9 bases identical to TRBD1. This CDR3 is 16 amino acids long. Germline lookup yields CDR1 MNHNS and CDR2 SASEGT. V lost 3 bases and J lost 7; bases outside the gene matches: 9. CDR3 loop: CASSDGTGIGSEKLFF. The CDR3 DNA reads TGTGCCAGCAGTGATGGGACAGGGATCGGGAGTGAAAAACTGTTTTTT.

The chain links TRBV7-9 to TRBJ1-4; 8 bases fit TRBD1. V shed 5 bases and J 6 bases; nucleotides not matched to a gene: 14. There are 17 residues in the CDR3. CDR1 and CDR2 from the germline V gene are SEHNR and FQNEAQ (reference sequence). The CDR3 DNA sequence: TGTGCCAGCAGCCTTCCCGGGAAGGACAGGGTGGATGAAAAACTGTTTTTT. This gives the protein CASSLPGKDRVDEKLFF.

The V gene is TRBV11-2, the J gene TRBJ2-7; no reliable D call. Germline lookup yields CDR1 SGHAT and CDR2 FQNNGV. The CDR3 is made up of 15 amino acids. Trimming removed 1 base from V and 2 bases from J, with 12 bases in between. The CDR3 coding sequence is TGTGCCAGCAGCTTAGGAGTGGACCAAACCTACGAGCAGTACTTC. Translating gives CASSLGVDQTYEQYF.

The V gene is TRBV18, the J gene TRBJ2-1; TRBD2 matches at 9 bases. The V gene end was trimmed by 1 base and the J gene end by 9 bases; junction bases not matched to a gene: 10. The germline V gene encodes CDR1 KGHSH and CDR2 LQKENI. The CDR3 loop spans 16 amino acids. The CDR3 region has the DNA TGTGCCAGCTCACCACAGTCTAGCGGGAATCGAGGTGAGCAGTTCTTC. This sequence encodes CASSPQSSGNRGEQFF.

This sequence joins TRBV7-6 and TRBJ1-4, with D hard to call. From germline, CDR1 is SGHVS and CDR2 FNYEAQ. Trimming removed 3 bases at V and 4 bases at J, with 9 bases between. The CDR3 contains 14 residues. CDR3 sequence (DNA): TGTGCCAGCAGCTTTTACGGTGATAATGAAAAACTGTTTTTT. Translation gives CASSFYGDNEKLFF.

CDR3 nucleotides: TGTGCCAGCGGCCAGATGCTTGGCCAACCTAACTATGGCTACACCTTC. Amino acids: CASGQMLGQPNYGYTF. The chain joins TRBV6-4 to TRBJ1-2; D is unresolved. CDR1 and CDR2 (germline): MRHNA, SNTAGT. The ends were cut back, 8 bases at V and 0 bases at J, with 19 bases in the middle. The CDR3 has 16 residues.

This sequence joins TRBV25-1 and TRBJ1-4; D remains unclear. CDR1 is MGHDK and CDR2 is SYGVNS in the germline V gene. The CDR3 is 16 amino acids. V was clipped by 3 bases and J by 8 bases, with 19 bases between them. For the CDR3, the DNA is TGTGCCAGCAGTGATCTTGCGAGGCGCGGGGAAGAAAAACTGTTTTTT. This codes for CASSDLARRGEEKLFF.

The gene calls are TRBV10-3 and TRBJ2-5; D ambiguous. This CDR3 region has 13 residues. Trimming shortened V by 3 bases and J by 4 bases, and 9 bases separated the two germline ends. Per germline, CDR1 ENHRY and CDR2 SYGVKD. The CDR3, as DNA: TGTGCCATCAGTGAAGGTATAAGAGAGACCCAGTACTTC. This codes for CAISEGIRETQYF.

The chain couples TRBV5-8 to TRBJ2-7; 8 bases match TRBD1. From germline, CDR1 is SGHTS and CDR2 YDEGEE. The CDR3 is 14 amino acids. J lost 2 bases, V lost 2 bases, and 3 bases had no gene match. The CDR3: CASSFGQGPYEQYF. In nucleotides, the CDR3 is TGTGCCAGCAGCTTCGGACAGGGCCCCTACGAGCAGTACTTC. The full variable domain, rest sourced from reference TRBV5-8 and TRBJ2-7, is EAGVTQSPTHLIKTRGQQATLRCSPISGHTSVYWYQQALGLGLQFLLWYDEGEERNRGNFPPRFSGRQFPNYSSELNVNALELEDSALYLCASSFGQGPYEQYFGPGTRLTVT.

The rearrangement links TRBV6-1 to TRBJ2-3; D unclear. The CDR3 runs to 15 residues. Trimming removed 0 bases from V and 2 bases from J, with 9 bases in between. Germline loops: CDR1 MNHNS, CDR2 SASEGT. In DNA, the CDR3 is TGTGCCAGCAGTGAAGCTGGCCCGTACACAGATACGCAGTATTTT. Encoded protein: CASSEAGPYTDTQYF.

The rearrangement links TRBV7-9 to TRBJ2-5, with TRBD2 matching 12 bases. The V gene's germline CDR1 is SEHNR and CDR2 FQNEAQ (reference sequence). The ends lost 1 base at V and 5 bases at J; junction bases unmatched: 2. The CDR3 totals 15 residues. CDR3 region: CASSLELAGGETQYF. CDR3 DNA sequence: TGTGCCAGCAGCTTAGAACTAGCGGGAGGTGAGACCCAGTACTTC.

A single count supports this clone. CDR3: CASSVAGATDTQYF. CDR3 bases: TGTGCCAGCAGTGTAGCGGGAGCCACAGATACGCAGTATTTT. This chain uses TRBV2 with TRBJ2-3; 9 positions agree with TRBD2. The CDR3 consists of 14 residues. J lost 2 bases, V lost 4 bases, and 1 base had no gene match. Per the germline V gene, CDR1 is SNHLY and CDR2 is FYNNEI.